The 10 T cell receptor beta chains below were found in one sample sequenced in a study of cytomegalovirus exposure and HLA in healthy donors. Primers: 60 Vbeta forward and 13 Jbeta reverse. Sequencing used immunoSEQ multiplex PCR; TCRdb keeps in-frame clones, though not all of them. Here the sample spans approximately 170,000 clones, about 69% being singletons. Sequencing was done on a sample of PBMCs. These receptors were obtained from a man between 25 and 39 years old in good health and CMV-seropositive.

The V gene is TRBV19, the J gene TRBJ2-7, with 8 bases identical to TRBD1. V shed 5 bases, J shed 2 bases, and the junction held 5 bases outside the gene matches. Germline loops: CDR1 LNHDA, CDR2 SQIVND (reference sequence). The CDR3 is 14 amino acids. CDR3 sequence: CASSGGTGAYEQYF. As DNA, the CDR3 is TGTGCCAGTAGTGGCGGGACAGGAGCCTACGAGCAGTACTTC.

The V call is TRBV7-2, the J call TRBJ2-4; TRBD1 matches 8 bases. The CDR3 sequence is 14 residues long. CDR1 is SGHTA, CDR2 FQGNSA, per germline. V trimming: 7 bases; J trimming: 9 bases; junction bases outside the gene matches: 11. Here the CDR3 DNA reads TGTGCCAGCACCGCCGGACAGGGACGGTCCATTCAGTACTTC. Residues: CASTAGQGRSIQYF.

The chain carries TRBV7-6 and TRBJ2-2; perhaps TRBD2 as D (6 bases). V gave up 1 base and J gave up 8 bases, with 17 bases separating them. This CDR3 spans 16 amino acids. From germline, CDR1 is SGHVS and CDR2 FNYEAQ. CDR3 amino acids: CASSLGTGVPTGELFF. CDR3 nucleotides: TGTGCCAGCAGCTTAGGAACGGGGGTCCCAACGGGGGAGCTGTTTTTT.

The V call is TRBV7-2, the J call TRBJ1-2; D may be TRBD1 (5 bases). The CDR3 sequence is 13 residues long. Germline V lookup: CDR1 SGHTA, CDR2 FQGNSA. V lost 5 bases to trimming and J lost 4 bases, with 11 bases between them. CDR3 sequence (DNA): TGTGCCAGCAGCACCCGACAGCCCTATGGCTACACCTTC. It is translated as CASSTRQPYGYTF. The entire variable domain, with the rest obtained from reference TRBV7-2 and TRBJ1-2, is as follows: GAGVSQSPSNKVTEKGKDVELRCDPISGHTALYWYRQSLGQGLEFLIYFQGNSAPDKSGLPSDRFSAERTGGSVSTLTIQRTQQEDSAVYLCASSTRQPYGYTFGSGTRLTVV.

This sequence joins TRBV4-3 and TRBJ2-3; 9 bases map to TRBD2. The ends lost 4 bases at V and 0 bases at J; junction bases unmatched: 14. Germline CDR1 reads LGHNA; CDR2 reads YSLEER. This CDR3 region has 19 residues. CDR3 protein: CASSLKGSGRPASTDTQYF. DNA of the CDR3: TGCGCCAGCAGCCTGAAGGGTAGCGGGAGACCTGCTAGCACAGATACGCAGTATTTT.

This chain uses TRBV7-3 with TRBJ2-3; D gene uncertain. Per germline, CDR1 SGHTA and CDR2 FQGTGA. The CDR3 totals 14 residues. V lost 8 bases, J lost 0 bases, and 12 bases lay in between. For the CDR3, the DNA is TGTGCCAGCGGGTATGTCGGGAGCACAGATACGCAGTATTTT. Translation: CASGYVGSTDTQYF.

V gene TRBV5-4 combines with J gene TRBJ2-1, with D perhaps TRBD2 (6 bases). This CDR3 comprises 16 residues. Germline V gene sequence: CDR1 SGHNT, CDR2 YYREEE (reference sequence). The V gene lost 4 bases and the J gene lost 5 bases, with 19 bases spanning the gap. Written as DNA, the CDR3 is TGTGCCAGCAGCCACGCGGTCCGGGACTTAAACAATGAGCAGTTCTTC. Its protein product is CASSHAVRDLNNEQFF.

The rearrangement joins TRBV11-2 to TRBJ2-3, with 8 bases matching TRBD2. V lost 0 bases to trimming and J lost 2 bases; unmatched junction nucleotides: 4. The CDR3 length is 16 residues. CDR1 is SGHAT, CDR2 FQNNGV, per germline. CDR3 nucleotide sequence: TGTGCCAGCAGCTTAGATTCGGGGGGGACCACAGATACGCAGTATTTT. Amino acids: CASSLDSGGTTDTQYF. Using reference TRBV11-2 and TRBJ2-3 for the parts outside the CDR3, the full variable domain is EAGVAQSPRYKIIEKRQSVAFWCNPISGHATLYWYQQILGQGPKLLIQFQNNGVVDDSQLPKDRFSAERLKGVDSTLKIQPAKLEDSAVYLCASSLDSGGTTDTQYFGPGTRLTVL.

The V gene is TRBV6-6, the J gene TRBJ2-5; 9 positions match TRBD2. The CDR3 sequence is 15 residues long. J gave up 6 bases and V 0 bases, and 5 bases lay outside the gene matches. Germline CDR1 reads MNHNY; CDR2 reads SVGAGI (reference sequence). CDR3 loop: CASSYSASGVKTQYF. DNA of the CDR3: TGTGCCAGCAGTTACTCCGCTAGCGGGGTGAAGACCCAGTACTTC.

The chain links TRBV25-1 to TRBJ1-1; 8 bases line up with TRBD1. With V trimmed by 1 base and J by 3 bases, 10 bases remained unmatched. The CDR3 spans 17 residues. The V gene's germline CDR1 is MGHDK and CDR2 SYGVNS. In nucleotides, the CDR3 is TGTGCCAGCAGTGAATTGGACAGGGCGGGCGGGGACACTGAAGCTTTCTTT. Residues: CASSELDRAGGDTEAFF.